A single sample is the source of the 17 T cell receptor beta chains below, sequenced in a study of cytomegalovirus exposure and HLA in healthy donors. The study ran its PCR with 60 Vbeta and 13 Jbeta primers. Assay: immunoSEQ multiplex PCR; the TCRdb copy retains only in-frame clones and omits some. The sample has about 170,000 clones, more than 60% seen once. The material sequenced was PBMCs. The source of these receptors is a young woman in good health and CMV-seropositive.

The rearrangement uses TRBV19 and TRBJ1-5; D may be TRBD1 (6 bases). Trimming shortened V by 7 bases and J by 4 bases, and 20 bases separated the two germline ends. The CDR3 loop spans 16 amino acids. Germline lookup yields CDR1 LNHDA and CDR2 SQIVND (reference sequence). CDR3 sequence (DNA): TGTGCCAGTACCAAAAACCCTGGACAGTCAAATCAGCCCCAGCATTTT. It codes for CASTKNPGQSNQPQHF.

This chain uses TRBV5-1 with TRBJ2-1, with 12 bases aligning to TRBD2. The V gene's germline CDR1 is SGHRS and CDR2 YFSETQ. The CDR3 runs to 14 residues. The V segment lost 2 bases and the J segment 13 bases; nucleotides outside the gene matches: 7. This CDR3 reads CASSLELAGGPQFF. In nucleotides, the CDR3 is TGCGCCAGCAGCTTAGAACTAGCGGGAGGACCCCAGTTCTTC. The entire variable domain, with the rest obtained from reference TRBV5-1 and TRBJ2-1, is as follows: KAGVTQTPRYLIKTRGQQVTLSCSPISGHRSVSWYQQTPGQGLQFLFEYFSETQRNKGNFPGRFSGRQFSNSRSEMNVSTLELGDSALYLCASSLELAGGPQFFGPGTRLTVL.

The genes are TRBV5-4 and TRBJ2-7, with TRBD2 matching 12 bases. The trim removed 3 bases at V and 0 bases at J, leaving 7 bases unmatched. The CDR3 length is 17 residues. The germline CDR1 and CDR2 sequences are SGHNT and YYREEE (reference sequence). CDR3 sequence: CASSSGTSGLSSYEQYF. The CDR3 region has the DNA TGTGCCAGCAGCTCGGGGACTAGCGGGTTGAGCTCCTACGAGCAGTACTTC.

V is TRBV4-1 and J is TRBJ1-4; unclear D gene. V was cut by 4 bases and J by 7 bases, with 13 bases left in between. From germline, CDR1 is MGHRA and CDR2 YSYEKL. The CDR3 totals 14 residues. The CDR3 loop reads CASSPRGSSEKLFF. CDR3 in DNA: TGCGCCAGCAGCCCCCGCGGCAGTAGTGAAAAACTGTTTTTT.

This chain links TRBV5-1 with TRBJ2-7; TRBD2 aligns across 8 bases. Germline trimming cut 4 bases from V and 5 bases from J; bases unmatched to any gene: 11. The CDR3 is 15 amino acids. Per the germline V gene, CDR1 is SGHRS and CDR2 is YFSETQ. CDR3 sequence reads: CASSPLGGTSDEQYF. The CDR3, as DNA: TGCGCCAGCAGCCCACTCGGGGGGACTAGTGACGAGCAGTACTTC.

The rearrangement joins TRBV11-2 to TRBJ1-1; 9 nucleotides line up with TRBD1. With V trimmed by 3 bases and J by 0 bases, 5 bases remained unmatched. This CDR3 spans 16 amino acids. Germline lookup yields CDR1 SGHAT and CDR2 FQNNGV. In DNA form, the CDR3 reads TGTGCCAGCAGCTTCACAGGGGGCGGCATGAACACTGAAGCTTTCTTT. Amino acid sequence: CASSFTGGGMNTEAFF.

This chain uses TRBV7-2 with TRBJ2-1; the match to TRBD2 covers 10 bases. Germline V lookup: CDR1 SGHTA, CDR2 FQGNSA. The V gene end was trimmed by 1 base and the J gene end by 7 bases; junction bases not matched to a gene: 4. The CDR3 has 15 amino acids. CDR3 DNA sequence: TGTGCCAGCAGCTTAGAACCTAGCGGGAGAAATGAGCAGTTCTTC. Its translation: CASSLEPSGRNEQFF.

The rearrangement uses TRBV5-4 and TRBJ2-7, with 9 bases aligning to TRBD1. There are 16 residues in the CDR3. Looked up from germline, CDR1 is SGHNT and CDR2 is YYREEE (reference sequence). V dropped 3 bases and J dropped 0; count of bases not matched to a gene: 7. CDR3: CASSSYRGQSSYEQYF. Written as DNA, the CDR3 is TGTGCCAGCAGCTCGTACAGGGGGCAAAGCTCCTACGAGCAGTACTTC.

The table lists this clone with a count of one. This chain uses TRBV18 with TRBJ2-2; TRBD1 agrees at 8 bases. V gave up 6 bases and J gave up 3 bases; unmatched junction bases: 6. CDR3 length: 15 amino acids. CDR1 KGHSH and CDR2 LQKENI come from the germline V gene. CDR3 DNA sequence: TGTGCCAGCTCCCCGGGACAGGTCGACACCGGGGAGCTGTTTTTT. Translating it yields CASSPGQVDTGELFF.

The chain uses TRBV28 and TRBJ2-1, with a possible D match to TRBD2 (5 bases). Trimming took 1 base from V and 12 from J, leaving 10 bases between them. CDR1 and CDR2 from the germline V gene are MDHEN and SYDVKM. The CDR3 covers 12 residues. The CDR3 region is CASSLSLGRQFF. In DNA, the CDR3 is TGTGCCAGCAGTTTATCCCTAGGGAGGCAGTTCTTC.

J is TRBJ2-7 and V is TRBV5-1, with 7 bases aligning to TRBD1. J lost 2 bases, V lost 0 bases, and 5 bases had no gene match. From germline, CDR1 is SGHRS and CDR2 YFSETQ. This CDR3 spans 15 amino acids. CDR3 sequence reads: CASSLAGDRPYEQYF. In nucleotides, the CDR3 is TGCGCCAGCAGCTTGGCAGGGGACAGACCCTACGAGCAGTACTTC. Supplemented by reference TRBV5-1 and TRBJ2-7, the full variable domain reads KAGVTQTPRYLIKTRGQQVTLSCSPISGHRSVSWYQQTPGQGLQFLFEYFSETQRNKGNFPGRFSGRQFSNSRSEMNVSTLELGDSALYLCASSLAGDRPYEQYFGPGTRLTVT.

The chain combines TRBV6-4 with TRBJ2-5, with 9 nucleotides matching TRBD2. V shed 4 bases, J shed 5 bases, and the junction held 8 bases outside the gene matches. CDR1 is MRHNA and CDR2 is SNTAGT in the germline V gene. The CDR3 loop spans 15 amino acids. The CDR3 nucleotides are TGTGCCAGCAGTGCCGCGGGGGGGATCGGGGAGACCCAGTACTTC. It translates to CASSAAGGIGETQYF.

The rearrangement uses TRBV29-1 and TRBJ2-3; 8 nucleotides align to TRBD1. Trimming cost V 3 bases and J 6 bases; bases outside gene matches: 5. The CDR3 spans 13 residues. In germline, CDR1 is SQVTM, CDR2 ANQGSEA. CDR3 sequence: CSVDDRGKDTQYF. CDR3 nucleotides: TGCAGCGTTGACGACAGGGGAAAGGATACGCAGTATTTT.

This clone came up once. The chain uses TRBV28 and TRBJ1-2, with TRBD1 matching over 7 bases. The CDR3 runs 14 residues. The germline gives CDR1 MDHEN, CDR2 SYDVKM. Germline trimming cut 6 bases from V and 12 bases from J; bases unmatched to any gene: 16. CDR3: CASSTNAGGQANTF. The CDR3 DNA sequence: TGTGCCAGCAGCACCAACGCAGGTGGACAGGCCAACACCTTC.

This chain links TRBV6-1 with TRBJ2-1, with 7 bases that match TRBD1. The junction had 7 bases not matched to a gene; V was cut back by 6 bases and J by 8 bases. This CDR3 spans 13 amino acids. Looked up from germline, CDR1 is MNHNS and CDR2 is SASEGT. The CDR3: CASRVGGADEQFF. CDR3 coding DNA: TGTGCCAGCAGGGTAGGGGGCGCGGATGAGCAGTTCTTC.

This clone was seen more than once but under ten times. The chain couples TRBV2 to TRBJ1-3; perhaps TRBD1 as D (6 bases). Trimming left V 8 bases short and J 3 bases short, with 14 bases between. This CDR3 is 14 amino acids long. From germline, CDR1 is SNHLY and CDR2 FYNNEI. CDR3 residues: CASCRGISGNTIYF. The CDR3, as DNA: TGTGCCAGCTGCAGGGGAATAAGTGGAAACACCATATATTTT.

V and J are TRBV9 and TRBJ2-7; D is undetermined. From germline, CDR1 is SGDLS and CDR2 YYNGEE. This CDR3 has 14 amino acids. Trimming cost V 4 bases and J 0 bases, with 11 bases left between them. CDR3 coding DNA: TGTGCCAGCAGCTTCACGGGTAGCTCCTACGAGCAGTACTTC. This codes for CASSFTGSSYEQYF.